This T cell receptor (beta chain) stems from a study of blood T cell repertoires in COVID-19. How the authors handled the data: Estimation of nucleated cell counts was performed using reference gene primer amplification. TCRdb's copy holds only in-frame clones and misses some; the assay was immunoSEQ multiplex PCR. Clone size and the V and J calls come from that table; the DNA yielded D and trimming. The sample yields a few hundred thousand clones, about 88% seen once. This clone was picked up one time. The receptor was derived from a man aged 55 to 70 who had recovered from COVID-19. What was sequenced was peripheral blood.

CDR3 coding DNA: TGCGCCAGCAGCTTAACAGGCCAAATATACAATGAGCAGTTCTTC. It codes for CASSLTGQIYNEQFF. V is TRBV5-1 and J is TRBJ2-1, with D perhaps matching TRBD1 (5 bases). This CDR3 has 15 residues. The germline CDR1 and CDR2 sequences are SGHRS and YFSETQ. V was shortened by 2 bases and J by 4 bases, with 13 bases between the two germline ends.